Each of the 2 T cell receptor beta chains below was sequenced from the same sample in a study of blood T cell repertoires in COVID-19. Clones were sequenced by immunoSEQ multiplex PCR, and TCRdb holds only the in-frame ones, with some missing. The sample lists more than 25,000 clones; less than 90% were seen once. Material: peripheral blood. Receptors originate from a man older than 75 with active COVID-19.

The chain combines TRBV15 with TRBJ2-5; 9 bases match TRBD1. V shed 1 base, J shed 9 bases, and the junction held 12 bases outside the gene matches. The length of the CDR3 is 16 residues. Germline CDR1 LNHNV, CDR2 YYDKDF (reference sequence). CDR3 region: CATSRGTGGPERSQYF. The CDR3 coding sequence is TGTGCCACCAGCAGAGGAACAGGGGGCCCCGAAAGGTCCCAGTACTTC. The whole variable domain, filled in from reference TRBV15 and TRBJ2-5, reads DAMVIQNPRYQVTQFGKPVTLSCSQTLNHNVMYWYQQKSSQAPKLLFHYYDKDFNNEADTPDNFQSRRPNTSFCFLDIRSPGLGDTAMYLCATSRGTGGPERSQYFGPGTRLLVL.

This sequence joins TRBV19 and TRBJ2-5; weak D call: TRBD2 (7 bases). The CDR3 has 15 amino acids. In germline, CDR1 is LNHDA, CDR2 SQIVND (reference sequence). Trimming shortened V by 6 bases and J by 1 base, and 15 bases separated the two germline ends. CDR3 coding DNA: TGTGCCAGTAGCCGCCGACGGGGGGCCCAAGAGACCCAGTACTTC. This encodes CASSRRRGAQETQYF.